The clone carrying this T cell receptor (beta chain) showed up just a few times. These data belong to a study of molecular identifiers for immune sequencing clone quantification. TCRdb called the PCR reads again in MiXCR, with one record for every CDR3 protein. The sample has about half a million distinct CDR3 sequences; 20% to 25% are singletons. This TCR came from a human donor in good health. Some libraries in this study had Jurkat cell RNA spiked in. The sequencing input was naive CD8+ T cells from blood, with Jurkat cell RNA spiked in. The subset is: FACS-sorted CD8+CD4-CCR7+CD45RA+ naive T cells.

The CDR3 protein is CASSQDRAGEYNEQFF. DNA of the CDR3: TGCGCCAGCAGCCAAGATAGAGCGGGGGAATACAATGAGCAGTTCTTC. The rearrangement links TRBV4-3 to TRBJ2-1; 8 positions agree with TRBD2. Unmatched junction bases numbered 5, after V lost 0 bases and J lost 4 bases. CDR1 and CDR2 (germline): LGHNA, YSLEER. The CDR3 extends over 16 amino acids.